The present entry profiles one TCR beta chain with its context. From blood CD8+ and CD4+ T cells, the TCR beta chain was sequenced. Patients with stable or active relapsing-remitting disease, all of them treatment-naive, made up the multiple sclerosis controls. FACS enriched CD8+ TEMRA cells, while bulk CD8+ and CD4+ were negatively isolated. The trim removed 2 bases at V and 2 bases at J, leaving 6 bases unmatched. Germline lookup yields CDR1 SGHTS and CDR2 YDEGEE. The CDR3 is made up of 16 amino acids. This sample is part of a study of CD8 T cells in Susac syndrome. Random hexamers were used to reverse transcribe roughly 0.5 to 1 ug of RNA. One entry per CDR3 protein results from TCRdb running MiXCR on the immunoSEQ multiplex PCR reads. The repertoire holds around 150,000 distinct CDR3 sequences, with roughly 95% as singletons.

V gene TRBV5-8 combines with J gene TRBJ2-1, with 8 bases fitting TRBD1. The clonotype originates from a human donor with multiple sclerosis. Source material: CD4+ T cells from PBMCs. As DNA, the CDR3 is TGTGCCAGCAGCTTTTTCCAGGGGGCCACCTACAATGAGCAGTTCTTC. Protein: CASSFFQGATYNEQFF.